Shown below are 23 T cell receptor beta chains from a single sample sequenced in a study of blood T cells in healthy people across ages (dated by TCRdb to the mid-2010s). Receptor libraries were prepared by 5' RACE. Sequencer: Illumina HiSeq 2500. The second PCR ran for roughly 7 to 12 cycles and used a J-beta primer mix along with a sample-barcoded 5' primer. TCRdb reworked the public reads: Q25 trimming with fastp, MiXCR clone assembly, productive beta chains retained. Every CDR3 protein is listed once, alongside the most common genes and DNA of its rows. For this sample the table gives around 1.5 million distinct CDR3 sequences, of which almost 60% were detected only once. The leading ten clones occupy 5% to 7% of the sample. Sequencing used blood. The receptor source for this set is a man aged 18 to 29 in good health.

On this clonotype: A read error may account for a junction end that differs from germline. This chain uses TRBV7-9 with TRBJ1-2, with D possibly matching TRBD1 (5 bases). The CDR3 totals 12 residues. Germline loops: CDR1 SEHNR, CDR2 FQNEAQ (reference sequence). The CDR3 spells CAISLGTASYTF. The DNA of the CDR3 is TGTGCCATCAGCTTAGGGACGGCTTCCTACACCTTC.

This clonotype was detected a few times. The J gene is TRBJ2-1, the V gene TRBV12-5; possibly TRBD1 for D (5 bases). This CDR3 spans 16 amino acids. V lost 3 bases and J lost 7, with 19 bases in between. Germline-derived CDR1 and CDR2 are LGHNT and FRNRAP. CDR3 nucleotide sequence: TGTGCTAGTGGTTTACCCCTGCCAGTCTCAGGGAATGAGCAGTTCTTC. Translating it yields CASGLPLPVSGNEQFF.

In its sample, this clonotype was seen a few times. The chain is built from TRBV20-1 and TRBJ1-2, with TRBD1 matching over 10 bases. J was trimmed by 4 bases and V by 0 bases; bases with no gene match: 8. CDR1 is DFQATT and CDR2 is SNEGSKA in the germline V gene (reference sequence). The CDR3 totals 16 residues. The CDR3 sequence: CSARDPGQGLSYGYTF. CDR3 in DNA: TGCAGTGCTAGAGATCCGGGACAGGGGTTGAGCTATGGCTACACCTTC.

The rearrangement uses TRBV5-4 and TRBJ2-7, with D maybe TRBD1 (5 bases). The J call may be faulty, since TRBJ2-4 better matches the DNA end. The CDR3 consists of 14 residues. Germline lookup yields CDR1 SGHNT and CDR2 YYREEE (reference sequence). The CDR3: CASSPDMSKNIQYF. In DNA form, the CDR3 reads TGTGCCAGCAGCCCGGACATGTCCAAAAACATTCAGTACTTC.

This clonotype was detected a few times. V is TRBV4-1 and J is TRBJ2-5; D is possibly TRBD2 (6 bases). The CDR3 has 14 residues. V was pared by 5 bases and J by 3 bases, with 13 bases between. Germline V gene data show CDR1 as MGHRA and CDR2 as YSYEKL. CDR3 sequence: CASSYRGEEETQYF. CDR3 DNA: TGCGCCAGCAGCTATCGAGGGGAGGAAGAGACCCAGTACTTC.

This clonotype has at least ten counts. The chain uses TRBV12-3 or TRBV12-4 and TRBJ1-2; D perhaps matches TRBD1 (5 bases). V was trimmed by 5 bases and J by 4 bases, leaving 14 bases between them. The CDR3 loop spans 14 amino acids. Here the CDR3 reads CASSPGTASYGYTF. The CDR3 bases are TGTGCCAGCAGTCCCGGGACGGCTAGCTATGGCTACACCTTC.

The chain is built from TRBV30 and TRBJ2-7; 7 bases are shared with TRBD1. Germline loops: CDR1 GTSNPN, CDR2 SVGIG (reference sequence). The CDR3 consists of 14 residues. With 5 bases clipped from V and 3 bases from J, the junction kept 10 bases outside the gene matches. The CDR3 loop reads CAWGRQGGNYEQYF. The CDR3 DNA is TGTGCCTGGGGAAGACAGGGCGGTAACTACGAGCAGTACTTC.

V gene TRBV4-3 combines with J gene TRBJ2-4; 7 bases are shared with TRBD2. Germline CDR1 is LGHNA and CDR2 is YSLEER. The CDR3 contains 15 residues. V lost 2 bases and J lost 3; bases outside the gene matches: 4. CDR3 sequence: CASSQRLAFKNIQYF. CDR3 DNA: TGCGCCAGCAGCCAAAGACTAGCCTTCAAAAACATTCAGTACTTC.

The chain links TRBV25-1 to TRBJ2-1, with 10 bases that match TRBD2. The CDR3 runs to 15 residues. From germline, CDR1 is MGHDK and CDR2 SYGVNS. V dropped 6 bases and J dropped 3; count of bases not matched to a gene: 5. CDR3 DNA sequence: TGTGCCAGCAGCATCAGCGGGAGGGGCTACAATGAGCAGTTCTTC. Translation gives CASSISGRGYNEQFF.

The chain uses TRBV4-1 and TRBJ2-4; D gene unclear. CDR3 length: 15 amino acids. V was clipped by 7 bases and J by 14 bases, with 27 bases between them. In germline, CDR1 is MGHRA, CDR2 YSYEKL. The CDR3 DNA follows: TGCGCCAGCAAACCAAGTCGAATGGGGTCCTACGAGGAGTACTTC. This translates into CASKPSRMGSYEEYF.

J is TRBJ2-5 and V is TRBV7-9, with D maybe TRBD2 (6 bases). Germline loops: CDR1 SEHNR, CDR2 FQNEAQ (reference sequence). The CDR3 contains 18 residues. V lost 5 bases to trimming and J lost 0 bases, with 22 bases between them. This CDR3 reads CASSTTLAFQTYQETQYF. CDR3 nucleotides: TGTGCCAGCAGCACGACGCTAGCGTTTCAAACGTACCAAGAGACCCAGTACTTC.

The chain has TRBV4-1 and TRBJ2-1; tentative D call: TRBD2 (6 bases). The end of the DNA fits TRBJ2-7 better, so the J call may be wrong. The CDR3 extends over 14 amino acids. Germline V gives CDR1 MGHRA, CDR2 YSYEKL. In DNA form, the CDR3 reads TGCGCCAGCAGCCTCAGGCGGGACGACTACGAGCAGTACTTC. It specifies CASSLRRDDYEQYF.

This rearrangement joins TRBV2 to TRBJ1-5; D is unresolved. The V gene lost 7 bases and the J gene lost 0 bases, with 10 bases spanning the gap. The CDR3 has 14 residues. CDR1 SNHLY and CDR2 FYNNEI come from the germline V gene. CDR3 residues: CASTREGSNQPQHF. The CDR3 DNA follows: TGTGCCAGCACCAGAGAGGGTAGCAATCAGCCCCAGCATTTT.

This clonotype was detected once. The chain is built from TRBV4-3 and TRBJ1-1; D is unclear. Germline CDR1 LGHNA, CDR2 YSLEER. V lost 0 bases and J lost 3, with 5 bases in between. This CDR3 has 13 residues. This CDR3 reads CASSQDSDTEAFF. DNA for the CDR3: TGCGCCAGCAGCCAAGATTCAGACACTGAAGCTTTCTTT.

The chain combines TRBV2 with TRBJ1-5; no clear D. V lost 6 bases and J lost 1, with 4 bases in between. The CDR3 loop spans 12 amino acids. Germline CDR1 reads SNHLY; CDR2 reads FYNNEI. This CDR3 is CASRESNQPQHF. The CDR3 nucleotides are TGTGCCAGCAGGGAAAGCAATCAGCCCCAGCATTTT.

In DNA form, the CDR3 reads TGCAGCGCCTCCCAGTCGGGTTACGGTGAGCAGTACTTC. It is translated as CSASQSGYGEQYF. This sequence joins TRBV29-1 and TRBJ2-7; D is ambiguous. Germline V gene lookup returns CDR1 SQVTM and CDR2 ANQGSEA. Trimming removed 7 bases from V and 7 bases from J, with 20 bases in between. The CDR3 runs 13 residues.

The chain combines TRBV7-8 with TRBJ1-6; D is perhaps TRBD1 (5 bases). V was clipped by 3 bases and J by 12 bases, with 18 bases between them. Germline CDR1 and CDR2: SGHVS and FQNEAQ. The CDR3 extends over 15 amino acids. CDR3 residues: CASSFDRASRLPLHF. The CDR3 DNA follows: TGTGCCAGCAGCTTCGACAGAGCGTCCAGACTACCCCTCCACTTT.

This chain connects TRBV2 to TRBJ2-1; no clear D. The CDR3 runs to 14 residues. V was cut by 1 base and J by 10 bases, with 14 bases left in between. Germline CDR1 SNHLY, CDR2 FYNNEI. The CDR3 DNA sequence: TGTGCCAGCAGTGAAGACACTGTCCCTAAGGAGCAGTTCTTC. It specifies CASSEDTVPKEQFF.

This chain joins TRBV3-1 and TRBJ2-1; 14 positions agree with TRBD2. CDR3 length equals 17 residues. Germline lookup yields CDR1 LGHDT and CDR2 YNNKEL (reference sequence). V dropped 1 base and J dropped 7; count of bases not matched to a gene: 6. CDR3 sequence reads: CASSQGGGTSGRNEQFF. CDR3 sequence (DNA): TGTGCCAGCAGCCAAGGAGGTGGGACTAGCGGGAGAAATGAGCAGTTCTTC.

The CDR3 bases are TGTGCCAGCAGTTACCGCCTCTGCGGGGGGAACATTCAGTACTTC. This encodes CASSYRLCGGNIQYF. The rearrangement links TRBV6-9 to TRBJ2-7, with 8 bases lining up with TRBD2. The J call could be wrong; TRBJ2-4 is a better fit for the DNA end. The CDR3 has 15 amino acids. Germline V gene sequence: CDR1 MNHGY, CDR2 SVAAGI.

The table lists this clonotype with a few counts. The rearrangement links TRBV4-2 to TRBJ1-2; D remains unclear. The CDR3 covers 15 residues. V was trimmed by 0 bases and J by 1 base, leaving 9 bases between them. The V gene's germline CDR1 is LGHNA and CDR2 YNFKEQ. DNA for the CDR3: TGTGCCAGCAGCCAAGATAACCCCCGTAACTATGGCTACACCTTC. It is translated as CASSQDNPRNYGYTF.

V and J are TRBV29-1 and TRBJ2-7, with D possibly being TRBD1 (6 bases). Germline assignment: CDR1 SQVTM and CDR2 ANQGSEA. CDR3 length: 14 amino acids. V dropped 4 bases and J dropped 2 bases, with 15 bases sitting between them. CDR3 coding DNA: TGCAGCGTTGGGGGGCGGGCCTCCCCCTACGAGCAGTACTTC. Its protein is CSVGGRASPYEQYF.

This chain joins TRBV9 and TRBJ1-5; D not certain. Germline CDR1 and CDR2: SGDLS and YYNGEE. The ends were cut back, 0 bases at V and 1 base at J, with 8 bases in the middle. The CDR3 loop spans 15 amino acids. Here the CDR3 reads CASSVVEGSNQPQHF. CDR3 nucleotides: TGTGCCAGCAGCGTAGTTGAAGGAAGCAATCAGCCCCAGCATTTT.